Sequencing of this T cell receptor beta chain was carried out in a study of cytomegalovirus exposure and HLA in healthy donors. Whole-study context: Early released data comprised 75 million to 100 million unique TCRs from HLA-typed donors.

Germline V CDR1 and CDR2: SGHDT, YYEEEE. The CDR3 sequence is 16 residues long. V lost 5 bases and J lost 7; bases outside the gene matches: 16. In the PCR, 60 Vbeta and 13 Jbeta primers were used. Some clones are missing from TCRdb's copy, which holds only in-frame ones; the method was immunoSEQ multiplex PCR. This table holds tens of thousands of clones, over 70% found once. Samples came from healthy bone marrow donors. A word on this clone: The antigen remains undetermined.

Notes on the study in general: Cytomegalovirus association was listed for 150 to 200 TCR beta chains. Most TCR sequences proved rare, with some public TCRs found in many donors.

This clonotype originated in a woman aged 40 to 55 in good health and CMV-seronegative. The sample taken for sequencing was PBMCs. The chain carries TRBV5-6 and TRBJ1-1, with TRBD1 matching over 8 bases. CDR3 in amino acids: CASRYLGQGRGGEAFF. DNA for the CDR3: TGTGCCAGCAGATACCTCGGACAGGGCCGGGGAGGTGAAGCTTTCTTT.